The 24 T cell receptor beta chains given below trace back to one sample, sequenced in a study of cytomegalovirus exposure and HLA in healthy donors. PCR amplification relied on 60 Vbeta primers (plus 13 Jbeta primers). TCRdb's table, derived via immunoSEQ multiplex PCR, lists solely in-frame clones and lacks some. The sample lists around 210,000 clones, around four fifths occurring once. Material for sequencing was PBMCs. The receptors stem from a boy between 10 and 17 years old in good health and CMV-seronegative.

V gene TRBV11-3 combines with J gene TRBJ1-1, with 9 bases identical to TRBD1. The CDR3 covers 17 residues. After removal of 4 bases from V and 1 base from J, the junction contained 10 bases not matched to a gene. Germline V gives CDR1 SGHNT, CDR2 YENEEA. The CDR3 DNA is TGTGCCAGCAGCTCACGAGACAGGGGGATGGCGAACACTGAAGCTTTCTTT. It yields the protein CASSSRDRGMANTEAFF.

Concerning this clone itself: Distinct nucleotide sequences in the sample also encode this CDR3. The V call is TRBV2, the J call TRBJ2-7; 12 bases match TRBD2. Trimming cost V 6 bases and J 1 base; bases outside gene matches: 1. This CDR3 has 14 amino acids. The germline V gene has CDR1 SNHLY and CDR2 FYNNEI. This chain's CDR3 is CASRGLAGSYEQYF. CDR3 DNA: TGTGCCAGCAGAGGACTAGCGGGATCCTACGAGCAGTACTTC.

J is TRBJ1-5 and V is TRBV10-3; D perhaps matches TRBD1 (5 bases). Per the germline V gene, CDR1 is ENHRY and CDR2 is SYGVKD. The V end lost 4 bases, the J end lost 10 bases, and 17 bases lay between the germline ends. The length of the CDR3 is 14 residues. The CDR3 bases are TGTGCCATCAGTGGGGGAACAGGCCGAATCCCCCAGCATTTT. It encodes CAISGGTGRIPQHF.

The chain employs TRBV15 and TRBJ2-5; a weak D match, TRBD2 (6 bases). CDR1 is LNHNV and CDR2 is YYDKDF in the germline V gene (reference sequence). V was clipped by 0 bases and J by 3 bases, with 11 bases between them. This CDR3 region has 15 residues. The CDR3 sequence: CATSRDGRGEETQYF. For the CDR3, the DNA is TGTGCCACCAGCAGAGACGGGAGAGGGGAAGAGACCCAGTACTTC.

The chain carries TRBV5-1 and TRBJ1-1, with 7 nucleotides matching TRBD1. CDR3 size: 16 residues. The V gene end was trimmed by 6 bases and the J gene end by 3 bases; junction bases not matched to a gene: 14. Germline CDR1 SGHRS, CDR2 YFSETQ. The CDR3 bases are TGCGCCAGCACCTCATCTCCAGACAGGGAGCACACTGAAGCTTTCTTT. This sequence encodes CASTSSPDREHTEAFF. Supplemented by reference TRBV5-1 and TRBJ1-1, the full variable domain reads KAGVTQTPRYLIKTRGQQVTLSCSPISGHRSVSWYQQTPGQGLQFLFEYFSETQRNKGNFPGRFSGRQFSNSRSEMNVSTLELGDSALYLCASTSSPDREHTEAFFGQGTRLTVV.

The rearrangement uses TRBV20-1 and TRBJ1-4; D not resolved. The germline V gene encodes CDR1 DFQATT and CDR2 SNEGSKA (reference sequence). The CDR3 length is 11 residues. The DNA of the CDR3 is TGCAGCGGAGGTGCAGACGAAAAACTGTTTTTT. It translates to CSGGADEKLFF.

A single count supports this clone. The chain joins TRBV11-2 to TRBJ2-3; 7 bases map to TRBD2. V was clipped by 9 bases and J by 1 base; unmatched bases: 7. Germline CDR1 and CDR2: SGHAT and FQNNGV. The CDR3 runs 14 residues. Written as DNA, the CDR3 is TGTGCCAGTCACCGACTAGCTGGCACAGATACGCAGTATTTT. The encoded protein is CASHRLAGTDTQYF.

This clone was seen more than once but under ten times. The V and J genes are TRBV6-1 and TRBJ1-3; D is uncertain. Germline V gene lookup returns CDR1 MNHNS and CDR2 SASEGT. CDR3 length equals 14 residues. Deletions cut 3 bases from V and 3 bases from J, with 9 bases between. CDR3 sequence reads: CASSETTSGNTIYF. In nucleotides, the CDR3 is TGTGCCAGCAGTGAGACGACAAGTGGAAACACCATATATTTT.

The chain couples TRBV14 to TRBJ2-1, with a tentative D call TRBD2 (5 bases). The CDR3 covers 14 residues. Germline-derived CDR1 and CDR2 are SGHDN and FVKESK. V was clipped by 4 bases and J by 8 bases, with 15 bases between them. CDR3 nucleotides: TGTGCCAGCAGCCCCCAAATAGGACTTTATGAGCAGTTCTTC. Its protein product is CASSPQIGLYEQFF.

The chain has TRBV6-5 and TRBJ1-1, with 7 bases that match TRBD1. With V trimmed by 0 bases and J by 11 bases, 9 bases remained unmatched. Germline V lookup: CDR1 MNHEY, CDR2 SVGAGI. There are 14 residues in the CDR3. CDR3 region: CASSYSIQGIDAFF. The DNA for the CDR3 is TGTGCCAGCAGTTACTCAATACAGGGGATTGACGCTTTCTTT.

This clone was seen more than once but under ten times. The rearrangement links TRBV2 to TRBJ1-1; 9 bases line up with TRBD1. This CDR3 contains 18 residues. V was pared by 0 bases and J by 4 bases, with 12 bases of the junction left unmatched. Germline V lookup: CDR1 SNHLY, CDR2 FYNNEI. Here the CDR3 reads CASSEALLGTGSGTEAFF. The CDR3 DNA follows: TGTGCCAGCAGTGAAGCGCTTCTGGGGACAGGGTCGGGCACTGAAGCTTTCTTT. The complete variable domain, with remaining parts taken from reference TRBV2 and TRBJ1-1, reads EPEVTQTPSHQVTQMGQEVILRCVPISNHLYFYWYRQILGQKVEFLVSFYNNEISEKSEIFDDQFSVERPDGSNFTLKIRSTKLEDSAMYFCASSEALLGTGSGTEAFFGQGTRLTVV.

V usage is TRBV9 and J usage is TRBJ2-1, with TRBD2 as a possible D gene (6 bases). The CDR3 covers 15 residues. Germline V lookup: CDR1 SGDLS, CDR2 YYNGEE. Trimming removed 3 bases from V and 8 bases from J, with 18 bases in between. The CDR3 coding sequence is TGTGCCAGCAGCGCCTGGACTACCCGAAACGATGAGCAGTTCTTC. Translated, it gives CASSAWTTRNDEQFF.

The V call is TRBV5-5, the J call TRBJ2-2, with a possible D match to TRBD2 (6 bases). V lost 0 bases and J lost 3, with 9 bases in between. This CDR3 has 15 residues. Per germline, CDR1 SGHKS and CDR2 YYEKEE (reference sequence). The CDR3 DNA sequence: TGTGCCAGCAGCTTGGATGCGGGGTACACCGGGGAGCTGTTTTTT. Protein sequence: CASSLDAGYTGELFF.

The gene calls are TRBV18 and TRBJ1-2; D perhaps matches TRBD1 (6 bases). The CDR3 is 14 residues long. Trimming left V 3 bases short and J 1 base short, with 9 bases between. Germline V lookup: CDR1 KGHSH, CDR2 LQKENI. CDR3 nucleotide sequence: TGTGCCAGCTCACCGCAGGACAGTAACTATGGCTACACCTTC. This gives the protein CASSPQDSNYGYTF.

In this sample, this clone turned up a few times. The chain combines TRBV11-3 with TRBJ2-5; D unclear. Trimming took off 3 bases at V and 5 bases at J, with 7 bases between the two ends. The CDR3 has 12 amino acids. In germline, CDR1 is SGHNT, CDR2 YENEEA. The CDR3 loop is CASSLSLETQYF. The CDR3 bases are TGTGCCAGCAGCTTGTCGTTGGAGACCCAGTACTTC.

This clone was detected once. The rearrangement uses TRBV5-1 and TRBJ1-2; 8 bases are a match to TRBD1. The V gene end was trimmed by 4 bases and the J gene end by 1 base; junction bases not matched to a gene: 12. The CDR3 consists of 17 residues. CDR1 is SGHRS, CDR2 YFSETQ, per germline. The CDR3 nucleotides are TGCGCCAGCAGCATTACAGGGGGTCGACGACATAACTATGGCTACACCTTC. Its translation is CASSITGGRRHNYGYTF.

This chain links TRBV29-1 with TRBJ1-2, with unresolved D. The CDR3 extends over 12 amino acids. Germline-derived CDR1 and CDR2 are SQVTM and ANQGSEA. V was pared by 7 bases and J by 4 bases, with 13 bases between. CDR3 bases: TGCAGCGCCGACAACGCGCTCTATGGCTACACCTTC. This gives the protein CSADNALYGYTF. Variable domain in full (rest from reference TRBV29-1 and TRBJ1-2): SAVISQKPSRDICQRGTSLTIQCQVDSQVTMMFWYRQQPGQSLTLIATANQGSEATYESGFVIDKFPISRPNLTFSTLTVSNMSPEDSSIYLCSADNALYGYTFGSGTRLTVV.

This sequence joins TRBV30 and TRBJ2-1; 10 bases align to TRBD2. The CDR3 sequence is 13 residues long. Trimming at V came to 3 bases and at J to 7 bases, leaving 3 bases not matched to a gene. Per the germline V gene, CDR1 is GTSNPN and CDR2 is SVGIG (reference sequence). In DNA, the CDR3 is TGTGCCTGGAGCCAGACTAGCGGGAATGAGCAGTTCTTC. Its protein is CAWSQTSGNEQFF.

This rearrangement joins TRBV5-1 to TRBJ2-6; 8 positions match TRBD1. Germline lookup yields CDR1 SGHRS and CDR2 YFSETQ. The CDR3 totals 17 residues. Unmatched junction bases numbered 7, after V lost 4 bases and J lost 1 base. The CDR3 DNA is TGCGCCAGCAGCCTAGAGGACAGGGCGTCTGGGGCCAACGTCCTGACTTTC. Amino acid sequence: CASSLEDRASGANVLTF.

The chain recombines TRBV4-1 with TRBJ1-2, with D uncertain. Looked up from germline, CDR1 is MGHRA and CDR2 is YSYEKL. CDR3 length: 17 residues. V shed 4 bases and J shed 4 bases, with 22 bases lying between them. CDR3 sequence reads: CASSPHPTGADFYGYTF. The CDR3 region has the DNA TGCGCCAGCAGCCCCCACCCGACGGGTGCTGACTTCTATGGCTACACCTTC.

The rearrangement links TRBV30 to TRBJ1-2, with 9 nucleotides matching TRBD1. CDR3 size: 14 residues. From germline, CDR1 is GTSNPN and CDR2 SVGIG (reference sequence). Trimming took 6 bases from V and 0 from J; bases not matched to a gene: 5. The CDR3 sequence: CACRDRATNYGYTF. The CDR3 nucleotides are TGTGCCTGCCGGGACAGGGCCACTAACTATGGCTACACCTTC.

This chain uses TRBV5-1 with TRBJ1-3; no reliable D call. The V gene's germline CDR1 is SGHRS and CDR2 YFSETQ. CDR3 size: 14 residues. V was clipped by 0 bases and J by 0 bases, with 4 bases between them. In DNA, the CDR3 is TGCGCCAGCAGCTTGGACAGCTCTGGAAACACCATATATTTT. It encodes CASSLDSSGNTIYF.

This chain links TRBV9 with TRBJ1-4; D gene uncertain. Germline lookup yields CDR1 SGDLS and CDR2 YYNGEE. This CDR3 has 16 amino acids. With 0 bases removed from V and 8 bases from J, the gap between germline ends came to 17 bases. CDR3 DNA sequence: TGTGCCAGCAGCGTAGCGAGGGCCACGGGTAGGGAAAAACTGTTTTTT. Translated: CASSVARATGREKLFF.

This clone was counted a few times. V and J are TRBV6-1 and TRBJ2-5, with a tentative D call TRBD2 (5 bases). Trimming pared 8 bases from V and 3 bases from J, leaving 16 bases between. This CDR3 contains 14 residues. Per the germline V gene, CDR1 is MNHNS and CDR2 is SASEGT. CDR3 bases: TGTGCCAGCTGGCGGAGGACGGAAGAAGAGACCCAGTACTTC. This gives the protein CASWRRTEEETQYF.